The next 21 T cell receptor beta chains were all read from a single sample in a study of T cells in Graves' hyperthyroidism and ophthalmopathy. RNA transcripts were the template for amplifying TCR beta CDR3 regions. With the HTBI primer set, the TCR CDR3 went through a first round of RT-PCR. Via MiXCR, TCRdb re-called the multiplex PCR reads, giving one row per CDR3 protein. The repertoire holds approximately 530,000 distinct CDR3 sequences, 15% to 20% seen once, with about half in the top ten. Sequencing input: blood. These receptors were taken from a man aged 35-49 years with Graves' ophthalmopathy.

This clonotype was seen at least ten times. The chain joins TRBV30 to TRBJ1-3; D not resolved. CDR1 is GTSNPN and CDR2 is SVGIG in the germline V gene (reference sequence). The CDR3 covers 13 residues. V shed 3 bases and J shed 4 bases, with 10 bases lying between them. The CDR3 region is CAWRLLGGNTIYF. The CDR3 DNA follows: TGTGCCTGGAGGCTTCTGGGGGGAAACACCATATATTTT. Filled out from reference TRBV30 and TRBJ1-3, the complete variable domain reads SQTIHQWPATLVQPVGSPLSLECTVEGTSNPNLYWYRQAAGRGLQLLFYSVGIGQISSEVPQNLSASRPQDRQFILSSKKLLLSDSGFYLCAWRLLGGNTIYFGEGSWLTVV.

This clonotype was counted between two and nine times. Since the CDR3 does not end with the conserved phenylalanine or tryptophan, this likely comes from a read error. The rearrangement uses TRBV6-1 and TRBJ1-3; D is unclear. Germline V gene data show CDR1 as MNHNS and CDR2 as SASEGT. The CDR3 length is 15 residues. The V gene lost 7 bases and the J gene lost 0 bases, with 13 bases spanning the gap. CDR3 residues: CASTGSAFSGNTIYL. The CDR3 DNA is TGTGCCAGCACGGGTTCTGCCTTCTCTGGAAACACCATATATCTT.

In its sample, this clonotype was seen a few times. The CDR3 coding sequence is TGTGCCAGCAGTTCGGGACAGACTCACCTGGCCTTTAATGAAAAACTGTTTTTT. Translation: CASSSGQTHLAFNEKLFF. The chain has TRBV27 and TRBJ1-4; 7 positions match TRBD1. V was clipped by 4 bases and J by 4 bases; unmatched bases: 15. Germline CDR1 reads MNHEY; CDR2 reads SMNVEV (reference sequence). The CDR3 has 18 amino acids.

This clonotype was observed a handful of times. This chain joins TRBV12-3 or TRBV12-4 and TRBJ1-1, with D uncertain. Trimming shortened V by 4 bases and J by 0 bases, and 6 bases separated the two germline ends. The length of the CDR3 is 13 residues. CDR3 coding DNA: TGTGCCAGCAGTTCTTGGGTGAACACTGAAGCTTTCTTT. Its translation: CASSSWVNTEAFF.

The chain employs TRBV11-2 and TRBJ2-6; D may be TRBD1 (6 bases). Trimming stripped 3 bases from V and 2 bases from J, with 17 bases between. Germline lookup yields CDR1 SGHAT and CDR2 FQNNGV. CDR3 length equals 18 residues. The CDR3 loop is CASSFHRVPVTGANVLTF. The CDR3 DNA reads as TGTGCCAGCAGCTTTCACAGGGTTCCTGTAACTGGGGCCAACGTCCTGACTTTC.

The CDR3 sequence is CASGYPPTGTSKREQYF. The DNA of the CDR3 is TGTGCCAGCGGATACCCCCCTACCGGGACTAGCAAGCGCGAGCAGTACTTC. This chain uses TRBV11-2 with TRBJ2-7, with 9 bases aligning to TRBD2. Unmatched junction bases numbered 20, after V lost 8 bases and J lost 6 bases. The CDR3 contains 17 residues. CDR1 is SGHAT, CDR2 FQNNGV, per germline.

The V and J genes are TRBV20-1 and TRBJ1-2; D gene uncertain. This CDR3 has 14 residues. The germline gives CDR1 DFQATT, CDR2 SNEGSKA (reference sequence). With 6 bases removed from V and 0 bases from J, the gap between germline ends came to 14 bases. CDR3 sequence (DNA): TGCAGTGCCCCTTCTCATCTAGCTAACTATGGCTACACCTTC. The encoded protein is CSAPSHLANYGYTF.

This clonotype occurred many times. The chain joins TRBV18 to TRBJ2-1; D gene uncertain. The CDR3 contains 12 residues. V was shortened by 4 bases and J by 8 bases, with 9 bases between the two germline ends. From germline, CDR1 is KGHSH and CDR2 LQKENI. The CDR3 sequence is CASSLLQDEQFF. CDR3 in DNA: TGTGCCAGCTCACTCCTTCAAGATGAGCAGTTCTTC.

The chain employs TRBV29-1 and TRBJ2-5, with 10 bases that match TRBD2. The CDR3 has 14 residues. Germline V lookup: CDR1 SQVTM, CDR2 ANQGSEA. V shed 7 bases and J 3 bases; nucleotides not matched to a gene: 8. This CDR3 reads CSGSGRGVKETQYF. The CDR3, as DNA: TGCAGCGGGAGCGGGAGGGGGGTAAAAGAGACCCAGTACTTC.

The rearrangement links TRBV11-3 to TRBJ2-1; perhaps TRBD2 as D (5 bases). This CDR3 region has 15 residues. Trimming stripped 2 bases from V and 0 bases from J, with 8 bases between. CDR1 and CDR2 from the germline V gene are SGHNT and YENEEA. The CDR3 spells CASSLSGLSYNEQFF. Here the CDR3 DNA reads TGTGCCAGCAGCTTAAGCGGACTCTCCTACAATGAGCAGTTCTTC.

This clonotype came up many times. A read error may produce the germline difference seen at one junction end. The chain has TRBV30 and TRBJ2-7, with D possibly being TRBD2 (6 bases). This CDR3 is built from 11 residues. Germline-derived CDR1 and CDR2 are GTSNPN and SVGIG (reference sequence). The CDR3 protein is CAWRASYEQYF. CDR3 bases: TGTGCGTGGAGGGCTTCTTACGAGCAGTACTTC.

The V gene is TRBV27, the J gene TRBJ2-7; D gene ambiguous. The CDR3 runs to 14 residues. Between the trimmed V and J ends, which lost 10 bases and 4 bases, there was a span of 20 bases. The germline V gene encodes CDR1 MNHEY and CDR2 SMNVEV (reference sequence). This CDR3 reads CATSRQFRSYEQYF. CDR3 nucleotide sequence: TGTGCCACCTCTAGGCAGTTCAGAAGTTACGAGCAGTACTTC.

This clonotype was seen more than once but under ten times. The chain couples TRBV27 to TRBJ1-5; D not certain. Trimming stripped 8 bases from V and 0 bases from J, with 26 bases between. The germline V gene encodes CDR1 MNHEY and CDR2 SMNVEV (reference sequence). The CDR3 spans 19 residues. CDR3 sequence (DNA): TGTGCCAGCCCACTCCAGAGTTTGAAACGAGAGTATAGCAATCAGCCCCAGCATTTT. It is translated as CASPLQSLKREYSNQPQHF.

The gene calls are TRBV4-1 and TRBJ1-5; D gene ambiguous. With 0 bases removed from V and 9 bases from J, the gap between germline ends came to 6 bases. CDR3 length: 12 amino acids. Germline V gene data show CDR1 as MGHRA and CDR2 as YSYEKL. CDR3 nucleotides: TGCGCCAGCAGCCAAGAGTGGGGGCCCCAGCATTTT. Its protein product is CASSQEWGPQHF.

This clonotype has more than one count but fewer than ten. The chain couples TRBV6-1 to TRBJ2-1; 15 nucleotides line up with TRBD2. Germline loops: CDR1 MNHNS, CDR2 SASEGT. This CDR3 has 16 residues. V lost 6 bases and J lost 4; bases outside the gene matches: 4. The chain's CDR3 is CASSGLAGGGYNEQFF. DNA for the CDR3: TGTGCCAGCAGCGGACTAGCGGGAGGGGGGTACAATGAGCAGTTCTTC.

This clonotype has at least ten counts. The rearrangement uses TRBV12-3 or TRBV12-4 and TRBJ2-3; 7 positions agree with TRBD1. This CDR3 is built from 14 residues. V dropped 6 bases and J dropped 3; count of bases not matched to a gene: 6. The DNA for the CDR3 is TGTGCCAGCAGGACAGGGTGGGGAACAGATACGCAGTATTTT. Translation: CASRTGWGTDTQYF.

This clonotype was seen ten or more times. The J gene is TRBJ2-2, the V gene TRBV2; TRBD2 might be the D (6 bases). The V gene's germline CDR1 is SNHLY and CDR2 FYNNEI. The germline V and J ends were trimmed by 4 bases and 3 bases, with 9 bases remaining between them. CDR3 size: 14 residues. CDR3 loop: CASSVRGDTGELFF. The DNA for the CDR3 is TGTGCCAGCAGTGTGCGGGGAGACACCGGGGAGCTGTTTTTT.

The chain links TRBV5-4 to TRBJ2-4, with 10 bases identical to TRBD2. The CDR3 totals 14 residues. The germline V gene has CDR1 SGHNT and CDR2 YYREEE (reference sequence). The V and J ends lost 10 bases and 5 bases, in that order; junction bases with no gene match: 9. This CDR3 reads CAAHEAGGQNIQYF. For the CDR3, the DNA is TGTGCCGCGCACGAAGCGGGGGGGCAAAACATTCAGTACTTC.

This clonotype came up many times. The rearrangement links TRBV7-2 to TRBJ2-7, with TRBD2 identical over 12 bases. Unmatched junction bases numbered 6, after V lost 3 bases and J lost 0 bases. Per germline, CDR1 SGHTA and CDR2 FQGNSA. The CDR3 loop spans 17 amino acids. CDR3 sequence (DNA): TGTGCCAGCAGCTTGACTAGCGGGAGAGTGCACTCCTACGAGCAGTACTTC. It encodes CASSLTSGRVHSYEQYF.

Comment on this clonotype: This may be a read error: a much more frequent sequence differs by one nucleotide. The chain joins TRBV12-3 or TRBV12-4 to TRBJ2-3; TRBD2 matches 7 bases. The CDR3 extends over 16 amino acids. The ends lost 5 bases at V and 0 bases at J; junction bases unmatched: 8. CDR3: CASSTWGRASTDTQYF. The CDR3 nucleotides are TGTGCCAGCAGTACTTGGGGGAGGGCGAGCACAGATACGCAGTATTTT.

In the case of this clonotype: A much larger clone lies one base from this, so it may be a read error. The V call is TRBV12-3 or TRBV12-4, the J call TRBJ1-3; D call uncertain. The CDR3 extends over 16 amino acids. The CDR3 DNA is TGTGCCAGCAGTCCTAGACCTTACCGGATTGGAAACACCATGTATTTT. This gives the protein CASSPRPYRIGNTMYF.